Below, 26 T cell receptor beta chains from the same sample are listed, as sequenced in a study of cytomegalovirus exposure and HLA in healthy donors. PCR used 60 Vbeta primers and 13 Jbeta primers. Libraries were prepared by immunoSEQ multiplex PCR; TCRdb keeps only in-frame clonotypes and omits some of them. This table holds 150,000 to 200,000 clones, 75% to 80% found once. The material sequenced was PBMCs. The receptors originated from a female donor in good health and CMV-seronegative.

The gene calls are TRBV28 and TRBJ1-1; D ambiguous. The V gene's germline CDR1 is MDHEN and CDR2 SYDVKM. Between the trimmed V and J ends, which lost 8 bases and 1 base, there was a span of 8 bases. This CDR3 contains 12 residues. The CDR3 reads CASFTANTEAFF. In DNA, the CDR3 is TGTGCCAGCTTTACAGCGAACACTGAAGCTTTCTTT.

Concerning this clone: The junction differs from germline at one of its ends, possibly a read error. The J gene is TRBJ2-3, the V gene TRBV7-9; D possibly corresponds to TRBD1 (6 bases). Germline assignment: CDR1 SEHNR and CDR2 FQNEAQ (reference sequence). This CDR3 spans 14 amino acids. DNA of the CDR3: TGTTCCAGCAGCCAGATGGGGGCCGTAGAAACGCAGTATTTT. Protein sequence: CSSSQMGAVETQYF.

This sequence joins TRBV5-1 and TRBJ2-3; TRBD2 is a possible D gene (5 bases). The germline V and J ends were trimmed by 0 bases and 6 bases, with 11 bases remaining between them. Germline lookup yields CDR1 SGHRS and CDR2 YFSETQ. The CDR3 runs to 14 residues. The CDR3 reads CASSLDSGGDTQYF. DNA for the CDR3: TGCGCCAGCAGCTTGGATAGTGGCGGGGATACGCAGTATTTT.

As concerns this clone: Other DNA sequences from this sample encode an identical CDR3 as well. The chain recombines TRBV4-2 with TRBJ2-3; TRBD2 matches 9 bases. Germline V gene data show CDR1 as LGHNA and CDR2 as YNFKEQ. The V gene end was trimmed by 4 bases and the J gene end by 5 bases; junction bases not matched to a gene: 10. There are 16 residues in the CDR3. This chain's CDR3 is CASSPRSGSGIDTQYF. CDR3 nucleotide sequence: TGTGCCAGCAGCCCTCGTAGCGGGAGTGGTATAGATACGCAGTATTTT.

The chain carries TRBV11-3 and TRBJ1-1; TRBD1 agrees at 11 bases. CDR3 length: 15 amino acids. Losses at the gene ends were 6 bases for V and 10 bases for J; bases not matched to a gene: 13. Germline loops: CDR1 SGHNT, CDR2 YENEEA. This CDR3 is CASSFGTGGTGGAFF. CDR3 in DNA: TGTGCCAGCAGTTTTGGGACAGGGGGAACAGGAGGAGCTTTCTTT.

The CDR3 nucleotides are TGCAGCGTTAAATTAGGGGAAGGCAATCAGCCCCAGCATTTT. Encoded protein: CSVKLGEGNQPQHF. V is TRBV29-1 and J is TRBJ1-5; TRBD1 might be the D (5 bases). The CDR3 covers 14 residues. Trimming removed 5 bases from V and 2 bases from J, with 13 bases in between. From germline, CDR1 is SQVTM and CDR2 ANQGSEA.

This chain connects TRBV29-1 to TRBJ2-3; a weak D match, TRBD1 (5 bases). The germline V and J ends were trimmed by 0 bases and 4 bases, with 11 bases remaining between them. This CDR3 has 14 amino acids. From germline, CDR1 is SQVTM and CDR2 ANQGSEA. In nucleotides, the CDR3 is TGCAGCGTTGAAGATGGAAGGGGTCCAGATACGCAGTATTTT. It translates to CSVEDGRGPDTQYF.

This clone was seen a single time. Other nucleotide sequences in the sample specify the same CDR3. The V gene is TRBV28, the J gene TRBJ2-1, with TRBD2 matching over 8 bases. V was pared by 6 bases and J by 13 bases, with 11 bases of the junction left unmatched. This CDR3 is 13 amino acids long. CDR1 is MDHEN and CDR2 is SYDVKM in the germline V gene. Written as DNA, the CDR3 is TGTGCCAGCAGCCTAACTAGCGGAAGGGTCCAGTTCTTC. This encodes CASSLTSGRVQFF.

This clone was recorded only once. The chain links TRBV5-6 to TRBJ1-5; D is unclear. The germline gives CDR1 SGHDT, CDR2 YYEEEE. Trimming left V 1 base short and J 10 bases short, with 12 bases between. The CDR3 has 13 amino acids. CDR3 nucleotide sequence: TGTGCCAGCAGCTTGCCACTATCAAACCCCCAGCATTTT. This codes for CASSLPLSNPQHF. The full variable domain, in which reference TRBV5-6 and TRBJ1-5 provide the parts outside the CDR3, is DAGVTQSPTHLIKTRGQQVTLRCSPKSGHDTVSWYQQALGQGPQFIFQYYEEEERQRGNFPDRFSGHQFPNYSSELNVNALLLGDSALYLCASSLPLSNPQHFGDGTRLSIL.

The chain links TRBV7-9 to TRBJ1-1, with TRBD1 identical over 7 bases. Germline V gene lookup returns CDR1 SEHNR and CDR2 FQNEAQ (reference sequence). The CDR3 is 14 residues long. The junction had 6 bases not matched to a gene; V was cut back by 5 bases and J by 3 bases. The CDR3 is CASSGRGLDTEAFF. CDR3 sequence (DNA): TGTGCCAGCAGCGGCAGGGGGTTGGACACTGAAGCTTTCTTT.

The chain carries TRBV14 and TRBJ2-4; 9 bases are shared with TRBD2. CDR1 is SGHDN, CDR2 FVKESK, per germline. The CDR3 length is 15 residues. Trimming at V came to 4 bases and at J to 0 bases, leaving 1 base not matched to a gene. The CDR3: CASSPSGVAKNIQYF. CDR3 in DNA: TGTGCCAGCAGCCCTAGCGGGGTAGCCAAAAACATTCAGTACTTC.

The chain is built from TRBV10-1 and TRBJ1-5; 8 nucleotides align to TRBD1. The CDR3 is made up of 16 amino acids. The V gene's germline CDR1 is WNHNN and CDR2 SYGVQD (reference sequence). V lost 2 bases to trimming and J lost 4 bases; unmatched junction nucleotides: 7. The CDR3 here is CASSEVDREINQPQHF. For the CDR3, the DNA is TGCGCCAGCAGTGAGGTGGACAGGGAGATTAATCAGCCCCAGCATTTT.

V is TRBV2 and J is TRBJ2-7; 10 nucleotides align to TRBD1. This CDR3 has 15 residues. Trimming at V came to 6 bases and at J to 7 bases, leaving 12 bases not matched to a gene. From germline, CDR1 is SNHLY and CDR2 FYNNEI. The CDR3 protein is CASRTGTGVDEEQYF. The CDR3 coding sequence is TGTGCCAGCAGAACCGGGACAGGGGTCGATGAGGAGCAGTACTTC.

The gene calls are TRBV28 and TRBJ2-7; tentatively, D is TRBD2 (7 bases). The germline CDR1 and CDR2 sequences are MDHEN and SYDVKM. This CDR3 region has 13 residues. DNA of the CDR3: TGTGCTGCTGGGGGCGGGAGTGGGTACGAGCAGTACTTC. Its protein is CAAGGGSGYEQYF.

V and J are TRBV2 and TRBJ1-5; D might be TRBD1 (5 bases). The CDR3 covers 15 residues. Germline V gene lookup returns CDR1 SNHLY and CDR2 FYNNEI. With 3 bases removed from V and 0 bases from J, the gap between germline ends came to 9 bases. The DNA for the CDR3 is TGTGCCAGCAGTGACGGGGGTCCTAGCAATCAGCCCCAGCATTTT. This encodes CASSDGGPSNQPQHF.

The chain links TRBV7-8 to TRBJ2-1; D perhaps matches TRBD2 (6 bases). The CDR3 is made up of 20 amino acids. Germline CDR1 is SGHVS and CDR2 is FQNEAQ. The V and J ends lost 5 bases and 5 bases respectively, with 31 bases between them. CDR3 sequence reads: CASSDPGYRRGVQGNNEQFF. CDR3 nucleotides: TGTGCCAGCAGCGATCCAGGATATAGGCGGGGAGTACAAGGAAACAATGAGCAGTTCTTC.

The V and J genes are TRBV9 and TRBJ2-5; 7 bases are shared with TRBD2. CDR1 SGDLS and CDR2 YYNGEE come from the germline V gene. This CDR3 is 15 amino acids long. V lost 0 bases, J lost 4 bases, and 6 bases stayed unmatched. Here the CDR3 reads CASSVAGGRIETQYF. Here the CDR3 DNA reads TGTGCCAGCAGCGTAGCGGGCGGGAGAATAGAGACCCAGTACTTC.

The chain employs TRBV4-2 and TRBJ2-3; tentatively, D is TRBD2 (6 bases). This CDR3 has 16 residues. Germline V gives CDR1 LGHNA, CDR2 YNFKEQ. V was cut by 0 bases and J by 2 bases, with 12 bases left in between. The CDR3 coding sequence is TGTGCCAGCAGCCAAGAGGGGGGAACCAACACAGATACGCAGTATTTT. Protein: CASSQEGGTNTDTQYF.

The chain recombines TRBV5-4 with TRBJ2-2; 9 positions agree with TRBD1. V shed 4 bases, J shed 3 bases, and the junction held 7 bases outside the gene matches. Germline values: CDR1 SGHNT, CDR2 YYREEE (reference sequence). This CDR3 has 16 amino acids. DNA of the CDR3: TGTGCCAGCAGCCCAAAGACAGGGGGGGACACCGGGGAGCTGTTTTTT. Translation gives CASSPKTGGDTGELFF.

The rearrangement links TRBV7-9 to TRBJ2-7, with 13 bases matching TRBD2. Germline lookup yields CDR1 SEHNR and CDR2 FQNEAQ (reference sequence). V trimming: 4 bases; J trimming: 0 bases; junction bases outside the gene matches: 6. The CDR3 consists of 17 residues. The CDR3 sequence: CASSSGLAGVSSYEQYF. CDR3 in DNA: TGTGCCAGCAGCTCAGGACTAGCGGGAGTTAGCTCCTACGAGCAGTACTTC.

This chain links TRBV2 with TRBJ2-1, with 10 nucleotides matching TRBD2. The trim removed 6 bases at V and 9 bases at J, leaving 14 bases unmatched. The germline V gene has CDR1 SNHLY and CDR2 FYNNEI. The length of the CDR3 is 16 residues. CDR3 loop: CASRKGLAGVGGEQFF. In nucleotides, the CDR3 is TGTGCCAGCAGGAAGGGTCTAGCGGGAGTTGGAGGTGAGCAGTTCTTC.

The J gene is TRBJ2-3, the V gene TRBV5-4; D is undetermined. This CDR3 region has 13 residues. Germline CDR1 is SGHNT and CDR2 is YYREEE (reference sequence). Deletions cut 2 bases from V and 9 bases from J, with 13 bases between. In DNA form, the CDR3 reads TGTGCCAGCAGCTTCCCTTGGGCCCCCACGCAGTATTTT. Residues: CASSFPWAPTQYF. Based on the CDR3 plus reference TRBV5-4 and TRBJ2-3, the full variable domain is ETGVTQSPTHLIKTRGQQVTLRCSSQSGHNTVSWYQQALGQGPQFIFQYYREEENGRGNFPPRFSGLQFPNYSSELNVNALELDDSALYLCASSFPWAPTQYFGPGTRLTVL.

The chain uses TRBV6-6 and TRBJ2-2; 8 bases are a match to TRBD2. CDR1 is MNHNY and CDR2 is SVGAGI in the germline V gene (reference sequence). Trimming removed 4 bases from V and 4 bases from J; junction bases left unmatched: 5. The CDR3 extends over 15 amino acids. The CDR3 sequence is CASSFREGRTGELFF. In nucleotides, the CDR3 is TGTGCCAGCAGTTTTCGGGAGGGCCGCACCGGGGAGCTGTTTTTT.

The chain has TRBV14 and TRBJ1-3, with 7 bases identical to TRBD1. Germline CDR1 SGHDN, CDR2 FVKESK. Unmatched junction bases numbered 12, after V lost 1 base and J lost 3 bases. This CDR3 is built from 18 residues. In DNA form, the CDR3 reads TGTGCCAGCAGCCAAGGGAGACAGGGAAGAAGATTTGGAAACACCATATATTTT. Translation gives CASSQGRQGRRFGNTIYF.

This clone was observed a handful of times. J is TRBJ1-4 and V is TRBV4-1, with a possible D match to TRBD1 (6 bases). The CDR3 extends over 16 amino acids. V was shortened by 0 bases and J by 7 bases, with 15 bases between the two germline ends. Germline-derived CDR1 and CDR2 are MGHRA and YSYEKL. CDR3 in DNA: TGCGCCAGCAGCCAAGATTCCAGGGGCCGGAGTGAAAAACTGTTTTTT. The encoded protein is CASSQDSRGRSEKLFF.

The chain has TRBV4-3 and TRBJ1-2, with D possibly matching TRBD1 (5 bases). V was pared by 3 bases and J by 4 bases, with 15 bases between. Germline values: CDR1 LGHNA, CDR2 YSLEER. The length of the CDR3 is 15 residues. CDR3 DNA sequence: TGCGCCAGCAGCCAGGAAACCCCGACAGCCTATGGCTACACCTTC. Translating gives CASSQETPTAYGYTF.